This T cell receptor beta chain came from a study of T cell repertoires in cytomegalovirus infection. Overall study: CMV infection plus the matching HLA type was flagged by public TCR beta signatures.

The CDR3 loop spans 15 amino acids. Germline V gives CDR1 MNHEY, CDR2 SMNVEV (reference sequence). With 3 bases clipped from V and 8 bases from J, the junction kept 12 bases outside the gene matches. Study-level results: CMV carriers having the relevant HLA were flagged by cumulative public TCR beta family frequency. CMV-specific HLA-C-restricted TCR beta clonotypes dominated the ex vivo response.

TCRdb itself ran the reads through MiXCR, one entry per CDR3 protein. The table has roughly 310,000 distinct CDR3 sequences, about 17% seen once. On this clonotype itself: Its matching antigen is unknown.

This TCR was sampled from a human donor in good health (CMV status not recorded). Some clones in this sample may be carry-over from other donors' samples. The sample taken for sequencing was PBMCs. The chain has TRBV27 and TRBJ1-2; 7 bases agree with TRBD1. CDR3 sequence: CASSFAPYRGAGYTF. CDR3 DNA: TGTGCCAGCAGTTTCGCTCCCTACAGGGGAGCCGGCTACACCTTC.